The rows below give T cell receptor beta chains drawn from one sample of a study of shared clonotypes between healthy human individuals. Sequenced by immunoSEQ multiplex PCR; TCRdb stores in-frame clones only, minus some. Here the sample spans some 1,900,000 clones, over 85% being singletons. Input material: naive CD8+ T cells sorted from blood. These receptors were taken from a man between 18 and 29 years old in good health. Both conserved end residues are part of each CDR3. Each record gives: J gene, clone size, V gene, D gene, CDR3 protein. A D gene is named only where the DNA matches it firmly. A clone size is listed for some rows: how often the clone was seen (once, few, many), or a class if it is expanded.

j_gene: TRBJ2-2; abundance: once; v_gene: TRBV6-5; d_gene: .; CDR3aa: CASSYSTGNTGELFF
j_gene: TRBJ1-2; abundance: few; v_gene: TRBV14; d_gene: .; CDR3aa: CASSQDLSDSVYGYTF
j_gene: TRBJ1-4; abundance: .; v_gene: TRBV28; d_gene: .; CDR3aa: CATRHPTNEKLFF
j_gene: TRBJ1-5; abundance: .; v_gene: TRBV28; d_gene: .; CDR3aa: CASSLRTVYRGNQPQHF
j_gene: TRBJ2-2; abundance: .; v_gene: TRBV20-1; d_gene: .; CDR3aa: CSARDTGELFF
j_gene: TRBJ2-7; abundance: once; v_gene: TRBV7-8; d_gene: TRBD2; CDR3aa: CASSAGLAGGPPLEQYF
j_gene: TRBJ2-2; abundance: .; v_gene: TRBV25-1; d_gene: TRBD2; CDR3aa: CASSRLAGATGELFF
j_gene: TRBJ2-7; abundance: .; v_gene: TRBV4-1; d_gene: .; CDR3aa: CASSHAEGLTVTF
j_gene: TRBJ1-2; abundance: .; v_gene: TRBV5-1; d_gene: .; CDR3aa: CASKDQGDGYTF
j_gene: TRBJ2-7; abundance: .; v_gene: TRBV19; d_gene: .; CDR3aa: CATKHLLGEQYF
j_gene: TRBJ1-1; abundance: .; v_gene: TRBV4-1; d_gene: .; CDR3aa: CASSPRTAGTEAFF
j_gene: TRBJ1-6; abundance: .; v_gene: TRBV6-4; d_gene: .; CDR3aa: CARRTEENSPLHF
j_gene: TRBJ2-7; abundance: .; v_gene: TRBV6-1; d_gene: .; CDR3aa: CASSEWQGGSYEQYF
j_gene: TRBJ2-5; abundance: .; v_gene: TRBV4-3; d_gene: TRBD2; CDR3aa: CASSPGLAERETQYF
j_gene: TRBJ1-2; abundance: .; v_gene: TRBV13; d_gene: .; CDR3aa: CASSAPQRGAFGYTF
j_gene: TRBJ1-4; abundance: .; v_gene: TRBV6-5; d_gene: TRBD1; CDR3aa: CASSFTGGGEKLFF
j_gene: TRBJ2-1; abundance: .; v_gene: TRBV5-4; d_gene: .; CDR3aa: CASSLLGGPHEQFF
j_gene: TRBJ2-3; abundance: .; v_gene: TRBV13; d_gene: TRBD2; CDR3aa: CASSLGAGGTDTQYF
j_gene: TRBJ2-5; abundance: .; v_gene: TRBV28; d_gene: .; CDR3aa: CASSATGDTYQETQYF
j_gene: TRBJ1-2; abundance: .; v_gene: TRBV10-3; d_gene: .; CDR3aa: CAISESIAGDNYGYTF
j_gene: TRBJ2-1; abundance: .; v_gene: TRBV5-1; d_gene: .; CDR3aa: CASTEGNEQFF
j_gene: TRBJ2-7; abundance: .; v_gene: TRBV6-1; d_gene: .; CDR3aa: CASSDGRRGPPYEQYF
j_gene: TRBJ2-2; abundance: .; v_gene: TRBV4-3; d_gene: .; CDR3aa: CASSLRVSGELFF
j_gene: TRBJ2-7; abundance: .; v_gene: TRBV13; d_gene: TRBD1; CDR3aa: CASSLQPGTGVSPSYEQYF
j_gene: TRBJ2-5; abundance: .; v_gene: TRBV4-1; d_gene: .; CDR3aa: CASSQARGTQETQYF
j_gene: TRBJ1-5; abundance: .; v_gene: TRBV5-6; d_gene: .; CDR3aa: CASSPGSSNQPQHF
j_gene: TRBJ2-7; abundance: .; v_gene: TRBV5-1; d_gene: .; CDR3aa: CASSLGTGTNEQYF
j_gene: TRBJ1-2; abundance: .; v_gene: TRBV2; d_gene: .; CDR3aa: CASSEGQLANYGYTF
j_gene: TRBJ2-7; abundance: .; v_gene: TRBV7-8; d_gene: TRBD2; CDR3aa: CASSRGLAGTEVPYEQYF
j_gene: TRBJ2-1; abundance: .; v_gene: TRBV6-6; d_gene: .; CDR3aa: CASSYSNNEQFF
j_gene: TRBJ2-3; abundance: .; v_gene: TRBV10-3; d_gene: .; CDR3aa: CAISDRTRGDTQYF
j_gene: TRBJ1-1; abundance: .; v_gene: TRBV27; d_gene: .; CDR3aa: CASGDIGDTEAFF
j_gene: TRBJ2-7; abundance: .; v_gene: TRBV25-1; d_gene: .; CDR3aa: CASTPRRGGYEQYF
j_gene: TRBJ1-1; abundance: .; v_gene: TRBV19; d_gene: .; CDR3aa: CASSIDLEAGEAFF
j_gene: TRBJ2-1; abundance: .; v_gene: TRBV18; d_gene: .; CDR3aa: CASSPSRGGANEQFF
j_gene: TRBJ2-5; abundance: .; v_gene: TRBV7-9; d_gene: TRBD1; CDR3aa: CASSPWTGGETQYF
j_gene: TRBJ2-3; abundance: .; v_gene: TRBV9; d_gene: TRBD2; CDR3aa: CASRGKESGRSADTQYF
j_gene: TRBJ2-7; abundance: .; v_gene: TRBV6-1; d_gene: .; CDR3aa: CASSAPPGLAGVYEQYF
j_gene: TRBJ2-5; abundance: .; v_gene: TRBV27; d_gene: .; CDR3aa: CASSLSNILSGQTQYF
j_gene: TRBJ2-2; abundance: .; v_gene: TRBV27; d_gene: TRBD2; CDR3aa: CASSPRELAGDTGELFF
j_gene: TRBJ1-1; abundance: .; v_gene: TRBV29-1; d_gene: .; CDR3aa: CSVEDLGGVNTEAFF
j_gene: TRBJ2-3; abundance: .; v_gene: TRBV9; d_gene: .; CDR3aa: CASSVSGGPPDTQYF
j_gene: TRBJ2-7; abundance: .; v_gene: TRBV15; d_gene: TRBD1; CDR3aa: CATSRDKGQGAYEQYF
j_gene: TRBJ2-7; abundance: .; v_gene: TRBV28; d_gene: TRBD1; CDR3aa: CASSFPRAGGYEQYF
j_gene: TRBJ1-5; abundance: .; v_gene: TRBV19; d_gene: .; CDR3aa: CASSINTDYSNQPQHF
j_gene: TRBJ1-2; abundance: once; v_gene: TRBV27; d_gene: TRBD1; CDR3aa: CASSNTGVTNYGYTF
j_gene: TRBJ2-5; abundance: .; v_gene: TRBV7-9; d_gene: TRBD2; CDR3aa: CASSPRLAGGETQYF
j_gene: TRBJ2-7; abundance: .; v_gene: TRBV7-9; d_gene: .; CDR3aa: CASGTVLQPDEQYF
j_gene: TRBJ1-1; abundance: .; v_gene: TRBV28; d_gene: .; CDR3aa: CASRQNTEAFF
j_gene: TRBJ2-2; abundance: .; v_gene: TRBV6-6; d_gene: .; CDR3aa: CASSSKNTGELFF
j_gene: TRBJ2-7; abundance: .; v_gene: TRBV19; d_gene: .; CDR3aa: CASSFGQFYEQYF
j_gene: TRBJ2-7; abundance: .; v_gene: TRBV4-3; d_gene: .; CDR3aa: CASSQDWEDRYEQYF
j_gene: TRBJ2-1; abundance: .; v_gene: TRBV4-3; d_gene: .; CDR3aa: CASSQGAVSGEQFF
j_gene: TRBJ2-1; abundance: once; v_gene: TRBV10-1; d_gene: TRBD2; CDR3aa: CASSDTPGLADNEQFF
j_gene: TRBJ2-5; abundance: .; v_gene: TRBV2; d_gene: .; CDR3aa: CASRAGQGIQETQYF
j_gene: TRBJ2-2; abundance: .; v_gene: TRBV27; d_gene: .; CDR3aa: CASSEGSFPGELFF
j_gene: TRBJ1-6; abundance: .; v_gene: TRBV27; d_gene: .; CDR3aa: CASSFQPADSYNSPLHF